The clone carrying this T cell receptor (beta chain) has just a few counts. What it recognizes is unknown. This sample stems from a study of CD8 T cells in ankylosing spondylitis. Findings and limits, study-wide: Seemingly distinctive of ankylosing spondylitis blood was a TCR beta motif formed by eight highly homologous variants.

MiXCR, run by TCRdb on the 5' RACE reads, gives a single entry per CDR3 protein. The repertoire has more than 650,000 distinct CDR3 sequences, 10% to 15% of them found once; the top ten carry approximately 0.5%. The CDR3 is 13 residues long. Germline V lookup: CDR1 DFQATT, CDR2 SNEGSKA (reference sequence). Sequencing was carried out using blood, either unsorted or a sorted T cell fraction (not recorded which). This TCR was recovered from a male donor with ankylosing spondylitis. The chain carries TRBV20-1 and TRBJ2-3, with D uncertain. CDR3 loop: CDARHSSTDTQYF. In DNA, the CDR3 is TGCGACGCCCGGCATTCTAGCACAGATACGCAGTATTTT.